The 25 T cell receptor beta chains listed next were all sequenced from one sample in a study of cytomegalovirus exposure and HLA in healthy donors (dated by TCRdb to about 2017). Library preparation was by the immunoSEQ multiplex PCR assay. The multiplex PCR relied on a mix of 60 forward primers for TCR Vbeta segments and 13 reverse primers for TCR Jbeta segments. This is the immuneACCESS table as TCRdb keeps it, with only in-frame sequences that have V and J called. A part of the clones is gone; compared with another copy, unresolved V genes explain less than half, and the rest is unexplained. Here the sample has roughly 160,000 clones; 80% to 85% occur a single time. The ten largest make up about 0.4% of the sample. The material sequenced was PBMCs. Receptors originate from a boy aged 2 to 10 in good health and CMV-seronegative.

The count of this clone is one. CDR3 sequence reads: CASSPTYTGTFTTGELFF. The CDR3 DNA is TGTGCCAGCTCACCGACGTACACCGGGACTTTCACCACCGGGGAGCTGTTTTTT. The chain joins TRBV18 to TRBJ2-2, with D perhaps TRBD2 (6 bases). CDR3 length: 18 residues. V lost 3 bases to trimming and J lost 4 bases, with 21 bases between them. CDR1 KGHSH and CDR2 LQKENI come from the germline V gene.

V and J are TRBV10-3 and TRBJ2-2, with TRBD2 matching 10 bases. CDR3 length: 16 amino acids. With 4 bases clipped from V and 5 bases from J, the junction kept 7 bases outside the gene matches. Germline V CDR1 and CDR2: ENHRY, SYGVKD. CDR3 nucleotides: TGTGCCATCAGTGTAAGCGGGAGGGCCAATACCGGGGAGCTGTTTTTT. Its protein product is CAISVSGRANTGELFF.

This clone was seen just once. This sequence joins TRBV9 and TRBJ2-7; D is possibly TRBD1 (6 bases). The CDR3 is made up of 14 amino acids. The V end was cut by 6 bases, the J end by 1 base, with 14 bases between. The germline gives CDR1 SGDLS, CDR2 YYNGEE. The CDR3 sequence: CASTRGPASYEQYF. DNA of the CDR3: TGTGCCAGCACCAGGGGACCGGCTTCCTACGAGCAGTACTTC.

This chain links TRBV7-9 with TRBJ2-4, with 9 bases aligning to TRBD2. The CDR3 runs 17 residues. The V gene's germline CDR1 is SEHNR and CDR2 FQNEAQ (reference sequence). V lost 2 bases and J lost 8; bases outside the gene matches: 13. CDR3 region: CASSLFAAGGSADIQYF. Here the CDR3 DNA reads TGTGCCAGCAGCTTATTCGCGGCGGGAGGGTCGGCGGACATTCAGTACTTC.

The chain joins TRBV4-1 to TRBJ1-2; 10 nucleotides align to TRBD1. Trimming removed 1 base from V and 6 bases from J; junction bases left unmatched: 2. This CDR3 is built from 14 residues. CDR1 and CDR2 (germline): MGHRA, YSYEKL. The CDR3, as DNA: TGCGCCAGCAGCCAAGTCGGGACAGGGGATGGCTACACCTTC. This encodes CASSQVGTGDGYTF.

J is TRBJ2-7 and V is TRBV2, with no clear D. The CDR3 runs 12 residues. Trimming left V 3 bases short and J 3 bases short, with 6 bases between. Germline V CDR1 and CDR2: SNHLY, FYNNEI. This chain's CDR3 is CASSEASYEQYF. For the CDR3, the DNA is TGTGCCAGCAGTGAGGCCAGCTACGAGCAGTACTTC. The full variable domain, rest sourced from reference TRBV2 and TRBJ2-7, is EPEVTQTPSHQVTQMGQEVILRCVPISNHLYFYWYRQILGQKVEFLVSFYNNEISEKSEIFDDQFSVERPDGSNFTLKIRSTKLEDSAMYFCASSEASYEQYFGPGTRLTVT.

This chain uses TRBV28 with TRBJ1-5; D possibly corresponds to TRBD1 (6 bases). V lost 6 bases to trimming and J lost 1 base, with 13 bases between them. Germline CDR1 and CDR2: MDHEN and SYDVKM. The CDR3 has 15 residues. In DNA form, the CDR3 reads TGTGCCAGCAGCCCCGGGACACAAAGCAATCAGCCCCAGCATTTT. This encodes CASSPGTQSNQPQHF.

A few counts support this clone. The CDR3 loop is CASSLSTGGYGYTF. DNA of the CDR3: TGCGCCAGCAGCTTGTCGACAGGGGGCTATGGCTACACCTTC. The chain couples TRBV5-1 to TRBJ1-2; 9 bases are shared with TRBD1. Germline V gives CDR1 SGHRS, CDR2 YFSETQ. The CDR3 extends over 14 amino acids. V was clipped by 1 base and J by 4 bases; unmatched bases: 2.

The V call is TRBV19, the J call TRBJ1-5; 8 bases map to TRBD1. CDR3 length: 15 amino acids. Germline V gene data show CDR1 as LNHDA and CDR2 as SQIVND (reference sequence). The junction had 5 bases not matched to a gene; V was cut back by 7 bases and J by 0 bases. CDR3 sequence: CASIDRGYSNQPQHF. CDR3 DNA sequence: TGTGCCAGTATCGACAGGGGTTATAGCAATCAGCCCCAGCATTTT.

The chain carries TRBV6-1 and TRBJ1-1, with D possibly TRBD1 on 5 matching bases. The CDR3 consists of 15 residues. V was shortened by 3 bases and J by 10 bases, with 21 bases between the two germline ends. Germline assignment: CDR1 MNHNS and CDR2 SASEGT. The chain's CDR3 is CASSDGFQGYVLAFF. DNA for the CDR3: TGTGCCAGCAGTGATGGGTTCCAGGGTTATGTTCTAGCTTTCTTT.

V usage is TRBV5-1 and J usage is TRBJ2-3; 7 nucleotides match TRBD1. The junction had 2 bases not matched to a gene; V was cut back by 1 base and J by 3 bases. The CDR3 is made up of 14 amino acids. The germline V gene encodes CDR1 SGHRS and CDR2 YFSETQ. The CDR3 loop reads CASSLLQGTDTQYF. CDR3 nucleotide sequence: TGCGCCAGCAGCTTGTTACAGGGGACAGATACGCAGTATTTT.

The rearrangement links TRBV5-6 to TRBJ2-5, with TRBD1 matching 9 bases. CDR3 size: 14 residues. After removal of 5 bases from V and 3 bases from J, the junction contained 5 bases not matched to a gene. CDR1 and CDR2 (germline): SGHDT, YYEEEE. The CDR3 DNA is TGTGCCAGCAGACAAACAGGGGGCGAAGAGACCCAGTACTTC. It encodes CASRQTGGEETQYF. Variable domain in full (rest from reference TRBV5-6 and TRBJ2-5): DAGVTQSPTHLIKTRGQQVTLRCSPKSGHDTVSWYQQALGQGPQFIFQYYEEEERQRGNFPDRFSGHQFPNYSSELNVNALLLGDSALYLCASRQTGGEETQYFGPGTRLLVL.

This chain connects TRBV6-6 to TRBJ1-1; possibly TRBD1 for D (6 bases). The V gene lost 6 bases and the J gene lost 6 bases, with 17 bases spanning the gap. Germline lookup yields CDR1 MNHNY and CDR2 SVGAGI (reference sequence). The CDR3 is 14 residues long. Here the CDR3 DNA reads TGTGCCAGCAGACGTCTCCCAGGGGCCGCTGAAGCTTTCTTT. This gives the protein CASRRLPGAAEAFF.

This chain uses TRBV28 with TRBJ2-7; 10 nucleotides align to TRBD1. The V and J ends lost 5 bases and 3 bases, in that order; junction bases with no gene match: 7. Germline CDR1 is MDHEN and CDR2 is SYDVKM. The CDR3 extends over 15 amino acids. Here the CDR3 DNA reads TGTGCCAGCAGTGCCCCCGGGACAGGGGTCTACGAGCAGTACTTC. The encoded protein is CASSAPGTGVYEQYF.

The chain recombines TRBV4-1 with TRBJ2-3, with TRBD2 matching over 7 bases. Germline trimming cut 2 bases from V and 0 bases from J; bases unmatched to any gene: 8. Germline CDR1 is MGHRA and CDR2 is YSYEKL. The CDR3 consists of 17 residues. CDR3: CASSQPGAGSSTDTQYF. CDR3 DNA sequence: TGCGCCAGCAGCCAACCAGGAGCGGGGTCTAGCACAGATACGCAGTATTTT.

V is TRBV1 and J is TRBJ2-1; the D call of TRBD2 is as the table states it, not checked on the DNA. TRBV1 is annotated as a pseudogene. CDR3 length: 18 residues. DNA of the CDR3: TGCACCAGCAGCCGCTTGGTGCGGGGGTTGCAACCGTACAATGAGCAGTTCTTC. It specifies CTSSRLVRGLQPYNEQFF.

The rearrangement uses TRBV5-1 and TRBJ2-5, with D unclear. The J call may be incorrect, as the DNA end agrees better with TRBJ2-7. The CDR3 is 14 amino acids. Germline assignment: CDR1 SGHRS and CDR2 YFSETQ. CDR3 sequence: CASSLGSTSYEQYF. The DNA for the CDR3 is TGCGCCAGCAGCTTGGGTAGTACTTCCTACGAGCAGTACTTC.

The chain couples TRBV14 to TRBJ1-2; 7 positions agree with TRBD1. Germline V CDR1 and CDR2: SGHDN, FVKESK. The J segment lost 2 bases and the V segment lost 0 bases, leaving 15 bases of the junction unmatched. The CDR3 covers 19 residues. This CDR3 is CASSQEFRGRMTGNYGYTF. DNA of the CDR3: TGTGCCAGCAGCCAAGAGTTTCGGGGACGTATGACAGGGAACTATGGCTACACCTTC.

The chain joins TRBV11-3 to TRBJ2-1; 8 bases agree with TRBD2. The trim removed 4 bases at V and 7 bases at J, leaving 9 bases unmatched. The CDR3 loop spans 15 amino acids. In germline, CDR1 is SGHNT, CDR2 YENEEA. CDR3 loop: CASSSRLAGKNEQFF. CDR3 DNA: TGTGCCAGCAGCTCCCGGCTAGCGGGTAAAAATGAGCAGTTCTTC.

The rearrangement uses TRBV19 and TRBJ2-2; D is possibly TRBD1 (5 bases). Germline V gene data show CDR1 as LNHDA and CDR2 as SQIVND (reference sequence). V was pared by 2 bases and J by 4 bases, with 14 bases between. The CDR3 sequence is 16 residues long. The CDR3 reads CASSIIDSELTGELFF. Here the CDR3 DNA reads TGTGCCAGTAGTATAATCGACAGCGAACTCACCGGGGAGCTGTTTTTT.

The V gene is TRBV5-4, the J gene TRBJ1-2; 7 nucleotides align to TRBD1. V gave up 4 bases and J gave up 5 bases; unmatched junction bases: 5. In germline, CDR1 is SGHNT, CDR2 YYREEE (reference sequence). This CDR3 has 13 residues. CDR3 sequence: CASSLGQIYGYTF. The CDR3 nucleotides are TGTGCCAGCAGCCTGGGACAGATTTATGGCTACACCTTC. Full variable domain (missing parts from reference TRBV5-4 and TRBJ1-2): ETGVTQSPTHLIKTRGQQVTLRCSSQSGHNTVSWYQQALGQGPQFIFQYYREEENGRGNFPPRFSGLQFPNYSSELNVNALELDDSALYLCASSLGQIYGYTFGSGTRLTVV.

V gene TRBV7-3 combines with J gene TRBJ2-5, with 9 bases identical to TRBD1. The trim removed 5 bases at V and 6 bases at J, leaving 19 bases unmatched. From germline, CDR1 is SGHTA and CDR2 FQGTGA. The CDR3 consists of 18 residues. CDR3 loop: CASSRTHRLGQGAQTQYF. CDR3 nucleotides: TGTGCCAGCAGCCGTACACACAGGCTGGGACAGGGAGCGCAGACCCAGTACTTC.

The table lists this clone with a count of one. The rearrangement links TRBV1 to TRBJ2-1; TRBD2 is the table's D call, not checked against the DNA. TRBV1 is shown as a pseudogene. The length of the CDR3 is 19 residues. CDR3 sequence (DNA): TGCACCAGCAGCCAATCAACGACTAGCGCATTGATAGGGAACAATGAGCAGTTCTTC. Translated, it gives CTSSQSTTSALIGNNEQFF.

The chain employs TRBV6-5 and TRBJ2-1; D unclear. CDR1 and CDR2 (germline): MNHEY, SVGAGI. The CDR3 totals 13 residues. Trimming removed 6 bases from V and 3 bases from J, with 9 bases in between. In DNA form, the CDR3 reads TGTGCCAGCAGGCCAAGCTACTACAATGAGCAGTTCTTC. Translated: CASRPSYYNEQFF.

The V gene is TRBV5-6, the J gene TRBJ2-3; 9 nucleotides agree with TRBD2. J lost 4 bases, V lost 1 base, and 4 bases had no gene match. The CDR3 is made up of 15 amino acids. Germline CDR1 and CDR2: SGHDT and YYEEEE. The CDR3 sequence is CASSLTAGGSDTQYF. The CDR3 DNA is TGTGCCAGCAGCTTGACGGCGGGAGGGTCAGATACGCAGTATTTT.